These T cell receptor beta chains were read from a single sample in a study of blood T cells in healthy people across ages. Each CDR3 protein gets one entry after TCRdb re-called the 5' RACE reads with MiXCR. In the table there are under 800,000 distinct CDR3 sequences, 20% to 25% of which are singletons. Specimen: blood. Receptors were obtained from a man aged 65-85 years in good health. The CDR3 runs from the conserved cysteine through the conserved F or W. Fields, in order: V gene, clone size, J gene, D gene, CDR3 DNA, CDR3 protein. The D gene is left open where the match is weak. Not every row has a clone size; where given, it reads once, few, many or a size class.

V: TRBV3-1
size: many
J: TRBJ2-7
D: TRBD2
DNA: TGTGCCAGCAGCCAAGATAGATCGGCTAGCGGGAGGTACTCCTACGAGCAGTACTTC
CDR3: CASSQDRSASGRYSYEQYF

V: TRBV20-1
size: .
J: TRBJ2-3
D: .
DNA: TGCAGTGCTAGGGCGGGTGTAGGCACAGATACGCAGTATTTT
CDR3: CSARAGVGTDTQYF

V: TRBV7-2
size: .
J: TRBJ2-1
D: .
DNA: TGTGCCAGCAGCACGCAGCGGAGGGATGAGCAGTTCTTC
CDR3: CASSTQRRDEQFF

V: TRBV12-3/TRBV12-4
size: few
J: TRBJ2-5
D: .
DNA: TGTGCCAGCAGTTTCCCCGGGACTGGAAAAGAGACCCAGTACTTC
CDR3: CASSFPGTGKETQYF

V: TRBV7-8
size: .
J: TRBJ2-7
D: TRBD1
DNA: TGTGCCAGCAGCTCCTGGACAGGGGTCTCCTACGAGCAGTACTTC
CDR3: CASSSWTGVSYEQYF

V: TRBV6-2/TRBV6-3
size: once
J: TRBJ2-7
D: TRBD2
DNA: TGTGCCAGCAGTTACTCGACTAGCGGGCCGAGCTCCTACGAGCAGTACTTC
CDR3: CASSYSTSGPSSYEQYF

V: TRBV4-3
size: .
J: TRBJ2-2
D: .
DNA: TGCGCCAGCAGCCAAGATCCCGGGACCGGGACCGGGGAGCTGTTTTTT
CDR3: CASSQDPGTGTGELFF

V: TRBV19
size: .
J: TRBJ2-1
D: .
DNA: TGTGCCAGTTCCCAGAACGGACACCCGGGGGATGAGCAGTTCTTC
CDR3: CASSQNGHPGDEQFF

V: TRBV2
size: .
J: TRBJ2-7
D: TRBD1
DNA: TGTGCCAGCAGGAGGGGACAGGGGGCCTACGAGCAGTACTTC
CDR3: CASRRGQGAYEQYF

V: TRBV20-1
size: .
J: TRBJ2-4
D: .
DNA: TGCAGTGCTAGAGCCCAGGGCACCAAAAACATTCAGTACTTC
CDR3: CSARAQGTKNIQYF

V: TRBV12-3/TRBV12-4
size: .
J: TRBJ2-5
D: .
DNA: TGTGCCAGCAGTCTAGGGACGGCCTCCAGGACCCAGTACTTC
CDR3: CASSLGTASRTQYF

V: TRBV6-1
size: few
J: TRBJ2-3
D: TRBD2
DNA: TGTGCCAGCAGCCGGACTAGCGGGAGGCCAAGCACAGATACGCAGTATTTT
CDR3: CASSRTSGRPSTDTQYF

V: TRBV20-1
size: .
J: TRBJ1-5
D: TRBD1
DNA: TGCAGTGCTAGAGTCAACAGGGGTAAGGGCAATCAGCCCCAGCATTTT
CDR3: CSARVNRGKGNQPQHF

V: TRBV20-1
size: .
J: TRBJ2-3
D: .
DNA: TGCAGTGCTAGAGTCGGGAGTAGCACAGATACGCAGTATTTT
CDR3: CSARVGSSTDTQYF

V: TRBV5-1
size: few
J: TRBJ2-1
D: TRBD2
DNA: TGCGCCAGCAGCTGGACTAGCTCCCTCTACAATGAGCAGTTCTTC
CDR3: CASSWTSSLYNEQFF

V: TRBV28
size: once
J: TRBJ1-4
D: .
DNA: TGTGCCAGCAGTTCCAACAGTGCAACTAATGAAAAACTGTTTTTT
CDR3: CASSSNSATNEKLFF

V: TRBV6-2/TRBV6-3
size: .
J: TRBJ2-6
D: .
DNA: TGTGCCAGCAGTATCTCAGGAGGGGCCAACGTCCTGACTTTC
CDR3: CASSISGGANVLTF

V: TRBV21-1
size: few
J: TRBJ2-4
D: .
DNA: TGTGCCAGCAGCAAACGGACTAGCGGGAGGAGAAGAGCCAAAAACATTCAGTACTTC
CDR3: CASSKRTSGRRRAKNIQYF

V: TRBV12-3/TRBV12-4
size: few
J: TRBJ2-3
D: TRBD2
DNA: TGTGCCAGCAGCGGACTAGCGGTGAGCACAGATACGCAGTATTTT
CDR3: CASSGLAVSTDTQYF

V: TRBV4-1
size: few
J: TRBJ1-5
D: TRBD1
DNA: TGCGCCAGCAGCCAGGAGGGGGCTAGCAATCAGCCCCAGCATTTT
CDR3: CASSQEGASNQPQHF